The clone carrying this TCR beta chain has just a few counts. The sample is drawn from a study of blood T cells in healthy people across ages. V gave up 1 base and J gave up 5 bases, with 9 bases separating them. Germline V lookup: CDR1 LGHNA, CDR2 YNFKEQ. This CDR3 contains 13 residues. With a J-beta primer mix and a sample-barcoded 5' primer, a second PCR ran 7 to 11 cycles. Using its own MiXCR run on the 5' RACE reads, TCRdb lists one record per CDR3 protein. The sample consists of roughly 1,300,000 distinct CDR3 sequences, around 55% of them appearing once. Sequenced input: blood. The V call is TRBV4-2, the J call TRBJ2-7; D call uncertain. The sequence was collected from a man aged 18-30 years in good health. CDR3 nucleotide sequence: TGTGCCAGCAGCCAAGCCCTCATTGACGAGCAGTACTTC. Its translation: CASSQALIDEQYF.